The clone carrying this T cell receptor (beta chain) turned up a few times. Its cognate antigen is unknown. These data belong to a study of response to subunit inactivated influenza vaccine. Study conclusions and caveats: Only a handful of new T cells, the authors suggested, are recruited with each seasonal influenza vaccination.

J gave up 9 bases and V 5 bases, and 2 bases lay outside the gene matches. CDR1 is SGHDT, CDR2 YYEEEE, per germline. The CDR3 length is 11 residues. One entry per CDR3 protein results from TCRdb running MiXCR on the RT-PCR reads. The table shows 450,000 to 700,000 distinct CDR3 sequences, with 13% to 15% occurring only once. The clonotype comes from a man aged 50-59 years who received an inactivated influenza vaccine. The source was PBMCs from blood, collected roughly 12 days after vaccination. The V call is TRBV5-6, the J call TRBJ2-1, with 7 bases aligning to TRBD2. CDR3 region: CASRIAGEQFF. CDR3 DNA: TGTGCCAGCAGGATAGCGGGTGAGCAGTTCTTC.